The entry below describes one T cell receptor beta chain. This receptor's antigen is unknown. No base quality values were provided; no much bigger clone lies one nucleotide off. This entry comes from a study of OX40 agonist ivuxolimab in advanced cancers. About the full investigation: Ivuxolimab was a fully human IgG2 agonistic monoclonal antibody targeting the costimulatory receptor OX40 (CD134). Intravenous ivuxolimab was administered to patients every 2 weeks at six dose levels: 0.01, 0.1, 0.3, 1.5, 3 and 10 mg/kg. Of the approximately 53 patients in dose escalation, about 20 had hepatocellular carcinoma, some 15 had melanoma, 9 had renal cell carcinoma and 9 had head and neck cancer. The dose-escalation cohort was about 83% male with a mean age of about 60 years, ranging from roughly 23 to 90. Patients were allowed to have had prior anti-PD-1, anti-PD-L1 or anti-CTLA-4 therapy, and approximately 40% of the dose-escalation patients had been treated with checkpoint inhibitors. Three dose-escalation patients achieved partial responses, one with hepatocellular carcinoma and two with cutaneous melanoma. The point of sequencing TCRbeta in the periphery was to test whether ivuxolimab changed TCR sequence diversity and drove clonal T-cell expansion. The paper describes the monotherapy dose-escalation part (N = 52 patients) of the phase I trial of ivuxolimab. Findings and caveats that apply to the study as a whole: At doses of 0.1 to 3.0 mg/kg, clonal expansion of both CD4+ and CD8+ T cells in blood was seen between baseline and week 6. After ivuxolimab, CD8+ T cells had more expanded clones than CD4+ T cells on average. In the 0.1-3.0 mg/kg groups, partial responders had among the lowest normalized peripheral clonal expansion, particularly in CD8+ T cells. Low levels of normalized T-cell clonal expansion were also seen in some patients who did not respond. Antigen specificity was not determined for the clonally expanded peripheral T cells.

The trial excluded patients who had a history of autoimmune disease or who were on systemic immunosuppression. Peripheral blood for TCR sequencing was collected from all dose cohorts at baseline, on cycle 4 day 1, and on cycle 7 day 1. The samples were taken from a phase I, first-in-human, multicenter, open-label dose-escalation trial of ivuxolimab. Adults with locally advanced or metastatic melanoma, renal cell, hepatocellular, or head and neck squamous cell carcinoma were enrolled in the trial. Before TCR sequencing, CD4+ T cells and CD8+ T cells from peripheral blood were sorted into separate populations. Trimming accounts for 4 bases at V and 3 bases at J, while the number of junction bases matched to no gene is 6. The germline V gene supplies CDR1 SNHLY and CDR2 FYNNEI. The CDR3 covers 15 residues, taking in both the cysteine and the phenylalanine. The sequence is cut down to CDR3 DNA, 45 bases in frame from base 1.

To sequence the TCRbeta CDR3 region, genomic DNA was isolated from the sorted cells. The immunoSEQ Assay was used to sequence the TCRbeta CDR3 regions. The clones in this table, taken by TCRdb from immuneACCESS, are in-frame only. Not every clone is retained; where verified, under half of the shortfall comes from an unresolved V gene, and the cause of the rest is unknown. Across this sample there are tens of thousands of clones, with around 90% seen only once. Together, the top ten hold 2.3% of the sample. In this chain, TRBV2 is recombined with TRBJ2-1, and TRBD2 matches 7 of the central bases. The sequence was obtained from an adult with an advanced solid tumor such as melanoma, head and neck, liver or kidney cancer. Specimen: CD4+ or CD8+ T cells sorted from blood, collected in a trial of the OX40 agonist ivuxolimab. The CDR3: CASSGGRALYNEQFF. The DNA is TGTGCCAGCAGTGGGGGGAGGGCCCTCTACAATGAGCAGTTCTTC. With the rest looked up from the reference TRBV2 and TRBJ2-1 genes rather than sequenced, the full variable domain is EPEVTQTPSHQVTQMGQEVILRCVPISNHLYFYWYRQILGQKVEFLVSFYNNEISEKSEIFDDQFSVERPDGSNFTLKIRSTKLEDSAMYFCASSGGRALYNEQFFGPGTRLTVL.